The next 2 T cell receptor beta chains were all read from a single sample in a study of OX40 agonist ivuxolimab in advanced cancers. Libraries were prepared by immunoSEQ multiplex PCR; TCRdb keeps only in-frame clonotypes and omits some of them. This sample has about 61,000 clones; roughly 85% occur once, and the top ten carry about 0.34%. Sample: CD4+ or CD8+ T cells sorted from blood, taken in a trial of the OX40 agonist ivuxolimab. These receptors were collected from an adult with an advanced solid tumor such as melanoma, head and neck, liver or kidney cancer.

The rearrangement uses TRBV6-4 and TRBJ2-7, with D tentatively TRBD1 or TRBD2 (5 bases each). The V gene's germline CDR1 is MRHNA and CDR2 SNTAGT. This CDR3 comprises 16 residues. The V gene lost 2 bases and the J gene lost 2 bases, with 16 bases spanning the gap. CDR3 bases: TGTGCCAGCAGTGACCCCGGGGCAAGTAGACCCTACGAGCAGTACTTC. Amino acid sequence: CASSDPGASRPYEQYF.

The CDR3 loop reads CATSRDQEKLFF. The CDR3 coding sequence is TGTGCCACCAGCAGAGATCAAGAAAAACTGTTTTTT. The J gene is TRBJ1-4, the V gene TRBV15, with no clear D. The CDR3 is 12 residues long. V was cut by 0 bases and J by 8 bases, with 4 bases left in between. Germline V lookup: CDR1 LNHNV, CDR2 YYDKDF (reference sequence).